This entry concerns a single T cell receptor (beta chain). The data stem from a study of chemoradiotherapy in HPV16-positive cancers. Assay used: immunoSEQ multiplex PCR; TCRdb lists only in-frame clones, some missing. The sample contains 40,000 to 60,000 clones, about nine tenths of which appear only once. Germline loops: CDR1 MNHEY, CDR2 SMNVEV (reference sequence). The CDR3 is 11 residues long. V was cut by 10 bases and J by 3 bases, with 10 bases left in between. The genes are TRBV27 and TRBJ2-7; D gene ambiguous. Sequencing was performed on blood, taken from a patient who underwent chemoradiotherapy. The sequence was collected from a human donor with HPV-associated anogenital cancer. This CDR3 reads CATSSGYEQYF. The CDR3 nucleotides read TGTGCCACCTCCTCAGGCTACGAGCAGTACTTC.